The 16 T cell receptor beta chains given below trace back to one sample, sequenced in a study of cytotoxic CD8 clonotypes in ibrutinib-treated CLL. The protocol was immunoSEQ multiplex PCR, while the TCRdb copy is restricted to in-frame clones and leaves out a portion. The sample comprises approximately 330,000 clones, 80% of which are singletons, and 6.5% to 8.5% rests with the top ten. This specimen was PBMCs, taken before ibrutinib treatment. The receptors originated from a human donor with chronic lymphocytic leukemia.

The chain joins TRBV29-1 to TRBJ1-1, with D uncertain. V dropped 2 bases and J dropped 6 bases, with 13 bases sitting between them. From germline, CDR1 is SQVTM and CDR2 ANQGSEA. The CDR3 covers 13 residues. CDR3 sequence: CSVEMYGTAEAFF. The CDR3 bases are TGCAGCGTTGAAATGTACGGCACGGCTGAAGCTTTCTTT.

The chain recombines TRBV7-9 with TRBJ2-5; TRBD2 aligns across 9 bases. Germline V gene sequence: CDR1 SEHNR, CDR2 FQNEAQ (reference sequence). The ends lost 5 bases at V and 4 bases at J; junction bases unmatched: 11. The CDR3 extends over 16 amino acids. The CDR3 nucleotides are TGTGCCAGCAGCAAATTTCCGGGACTAGCAGCAGAGACCCAGTACTTC. Its translation is CASSKFPGLAAETQYF.

This clone was observed once. V usage is TRBV4-1 and J usage is TRBJ2-1; 14 bases agree with TRBD2. Germline V gene sequence: CDR1 MGHRA, CDR2 YSYEKL. The length of the CDR3 is 16 residues. The V segment lost 2 bases and the J segment 10 bases; nucleotides outside the gene matches: 7. CDR3: CASSQRLAGGPEEQFF. Here the CDR3 DNA reads TGCGCCAGCAGCCAAAGACTAGCGGGAGGGCCGGAAGAGCAGTTCTTC.

The chain couples TRBV6-6 to TRBJ2-7; D is unclear. This CDR3 is built from 11 residues. Germline loops: CDR1 MNHNY, CDR2 SVGAGI (reference sequence). The V and J ends lost 5 bases and 1 base respectively, with 3 bases between them. This CDR3 reads CASSPSYEQYF. CDR3 DNA sequence: TGTGCCAGCAGTCCGTCCTACGAGCAGTACTTC.

This chain joins TRBV7-2 and TRBJ1-5; D is undetermined. The ends were cut back, 5 bases at V and 0 bases at J, with 11 bases in the middle. Germline CDR1 and CDR2: SGHTA and FQGNSA. There are 15 residues in the CDR3. The CDR3 region has the DNA TGTGCCAGCAGCCTGGTGGGCAGTAGCAATCAGCCCCAGCATTTT. Translating gives CASSLVGSSNQPQHF.

The count of this clone is one. The chain uses TRBV28 and TRBJ2-3; the match to TRBD2 covers 7 bases. Germline CDR1 MDHEN, CDR2 SYDVKM. The J segment lost 3 bases and the V segment lost 5 bases, leaving 5 bases of the junction unmatched. The CDR3 is 14 residues long. CDR3 nucleotides: TGTGCCAGCAGTCAACTAGCGCGGACAGATACGCAGTATTTT. This codes for CASSQLARTDTQYF.

The chain employs TRBV5-6 and TRBJ1-3; 9 bases fit TRBD1. Germline V gene data show CDR1 as SGHDT and CDR2 as YYEEEE. J lost 0 bases, V lost 1 base, and 5 bases had no gene match. CDR3 length: 17 residues. CDR3: CASSLWGQGFSGNTIYF. CDR3 coding DNA: TGTGCCAGCAGCTTGTGGGGACAGGGTTTCTCTGGAAACACCATATATTTT.

In DNA, the CDR3 is TGTGCCACCAGCAGAAGCCGACAGGGGGCGGGCACAGATACGCAGTATTTT. Translation: CATSRSRQGAGTDTQYF. The chain employs TRBV15 and TRBJ2-3, with 10 bases matching TRBD1. Germline-derived CDR1 and CDR2 are LNHNV and YYDKDF (reference sequence). Trimming at V came to 2 bases and at J to 1 base, leaving 6 bases not matched to a gene. The CDR3 has 17 residues.

The V gene is TRBV18, the J gene TRBJ1-5, with D uncertain. Germline V lookup: CDR1 KGHSH, CDR2 LQKENI. CDR3 length: 14 residues. With 3 bases removed from V and 2 bases from J, the gap between germline ends came to 8 bases. CDR3 protein: CASSPEGGNQPQHF. CDR3 DNA sequence: TGTGCCAGCTCACCGGAGGGAGGCAATCAGCCCCAGCATTTT.

The chain couples TRBV11-2 to TRBJ2-7; D uncertain. The CDR3 sequence is 13 residues long. Germline V CDR1 and CDR2: SGHAT, FQNNGV. V was shortened by 6 bases and J by 1 base, with 10 bases between the two germline ends. CDR3 bases: TGTGCCAGCAGTCTGACTCGATCCTACGAGCAGTACTTC. It translates to CASSLTRSYEQYF.

The chain has TRBV15 and TRBJ2-2, with D perhaps matching TRBD2 (6 bases). The CDR3 contains 16 residues. Trimming took 0 bases from V and 1 from J, leaving 9 bases between them. Germline V gene sequence: CDR1 LNHNV, CDR2 YYDKDF (reference sequence). CDR3 bases: TGTGCCACCAGCAGAGATTACGGGAGGAACACCGGGGAGCTGTTTTTT. Encoded protein: CATSRDYGRNTGELFF.

The rearrangement links TRBV27 to TRBJ1-5; 10 nucleotides agree with TRBD1. The V and J ends lost 5 bases and 7 bases, in that order; junction bases with no gene match: 11. Germline CDR1 reads MNHEY; CDR2 reads SMNVEV (reference sequence). This CDR3 has 16 amino acids. As DNA, the CDR3 is TGTGCCAGCAGTCAATCCCGGACAGGGGGAAGGCAGCCCCAGCATTTT. Its translation: CASSQSRTGGRQPQHF.

The rearrangement joins TRBV9 to TRBJ1-2; D is uncertain. CDR3 length equals 15 residues. Trimming cost V 0 bases and J 2 bases, with 11 bases left between them. Germline V gene data show CDR1 as SGDLS and CDR2 as YYNGEE. CDR3 sequence reads: CASSVAPTVNYGYTF. The CDR3 DNA reads as TGTGCCAGCAGCGTAGCACCAACGGTGAACTATGGCTACACCTTC.

The chain is built from TRBV9 and TRBJ1-4; D perhaps matches TRBD1 (5 bases). The CDR3 sequence is 16 residues long. Germline CDR1 SGDLS, CDR2 YYNGEE. Trimming cost V 4 bases and J 7 bases, with 20 bases left between them. The CDR3 sequence: CASSPLGGGSVEKLFF. The CDR3 region has the DNA TGTGCCAGCAGCCCTCTTGGCGGGGGATCAGTTGAAAAACTGTTTTTT. Together with reference TRBV9 and TRBJ1-4, the CDR3 gives the full variable domain: DSGVTQTPKHLITATGQRVTLRCSPRSGDLSVYWYQQSLDQGLQFLIQYYNGEERAKGNILERFSAQQFPDLHSELNLSSLELGDSALYFCASSPLGGGSVEKLFFGSGTQLSVL.

This clone was observed a single time. The gene calls are TRBV14 and TRBJ2-7; 11 nucleotides line up with TRBD1. Germline loops: CDR1 SGHDN, CDR2 FVKESK. V lost 1 base and J lost 6; bases outside the gene matches: 2. This CDR3 has 14 residues. DNA for the CDR3: TGTGCCAGCAGCCAAGTGGGACAGGGGGGCGAGCAGTACTTC. This encodes CASSQVGQGGEQYF.

This clone has a single count. This chain joins TRBV5-1 and TRBJ2-7; 9 bases map to TRBD1. The CDR3 has 14 residues. The V segment lost 0 bases and the J segment 3 bases; nucleotides outside the gene matches: 1. Germline CDR1 reads SGHRS; CDR2 reads YFSETQ. In DNA form, the CDR3 reads TGCGCCAGCAGCTTGGACAGGGGGCTCTACGAGCAGTACTTC. It yields the protein CASSLDRGLYEQYF.